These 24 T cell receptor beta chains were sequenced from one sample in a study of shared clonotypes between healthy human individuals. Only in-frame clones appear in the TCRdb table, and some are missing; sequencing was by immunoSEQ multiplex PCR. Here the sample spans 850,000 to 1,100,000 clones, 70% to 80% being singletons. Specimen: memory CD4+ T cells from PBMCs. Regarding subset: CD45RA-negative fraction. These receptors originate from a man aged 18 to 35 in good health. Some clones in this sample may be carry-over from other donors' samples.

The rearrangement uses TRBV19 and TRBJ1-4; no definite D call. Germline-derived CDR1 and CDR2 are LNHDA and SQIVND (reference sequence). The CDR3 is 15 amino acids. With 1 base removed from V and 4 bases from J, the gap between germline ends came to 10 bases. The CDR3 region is CASSIARRYNEKLFF. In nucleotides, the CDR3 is TGTGCCAGTAGTATAGCGAGGAGGTATAATGAAAAACTGTTTTTT.

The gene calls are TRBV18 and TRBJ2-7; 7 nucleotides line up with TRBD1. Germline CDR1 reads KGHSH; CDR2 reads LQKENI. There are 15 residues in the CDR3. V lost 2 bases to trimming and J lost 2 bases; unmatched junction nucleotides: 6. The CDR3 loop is CASSPITGAAYEQYF. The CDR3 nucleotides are TGTGCCAGCTCACCAATCACAGGGGCAGCCTACGAGCAGTACTTC.

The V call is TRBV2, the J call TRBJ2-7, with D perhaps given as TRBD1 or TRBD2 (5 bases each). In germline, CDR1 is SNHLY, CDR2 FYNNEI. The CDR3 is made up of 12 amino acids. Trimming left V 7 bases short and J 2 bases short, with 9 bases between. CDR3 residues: CASTQGPYEQYF. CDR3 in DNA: TGTGCCAGCACCCAGGGACCCTACGAGCAGTACTTC. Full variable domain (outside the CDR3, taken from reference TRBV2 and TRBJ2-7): EPEVTQTPSHQVTQMGQEVILRCVPISNHLYFYWYRQILGQKVEFLVSFYNNEISEKSEIFDDQFSVERPDGSNFTLKIRSTKLEDSAMYFCASTQGPYEQYFGPGTRLTVT.

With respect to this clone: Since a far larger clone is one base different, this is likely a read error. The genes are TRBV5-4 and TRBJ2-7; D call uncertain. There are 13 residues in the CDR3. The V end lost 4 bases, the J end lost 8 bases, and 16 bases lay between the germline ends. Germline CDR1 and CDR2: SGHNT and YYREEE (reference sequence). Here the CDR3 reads CASSLSSIHQQYF. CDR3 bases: TGTGCCAGCAGCCTCTCCTCCATCCACCAGCAGTACTTC.

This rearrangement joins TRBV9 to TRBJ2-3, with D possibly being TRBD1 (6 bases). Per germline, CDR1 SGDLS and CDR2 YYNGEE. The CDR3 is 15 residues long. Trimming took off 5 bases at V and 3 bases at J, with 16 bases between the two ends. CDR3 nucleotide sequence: TGTGCCAGCAGTGGACCGGGACACATAACAGATACGCAGTATTTT. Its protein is CASSGPGHITDTQYF.

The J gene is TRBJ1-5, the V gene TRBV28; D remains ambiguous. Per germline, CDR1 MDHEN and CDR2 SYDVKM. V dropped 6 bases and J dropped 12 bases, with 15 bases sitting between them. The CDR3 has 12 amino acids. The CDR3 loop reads CASSSLPRSQHF. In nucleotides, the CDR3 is TGTGCCAGCAGCTCCCTCCCTAGGAGCCAGCATTTT.

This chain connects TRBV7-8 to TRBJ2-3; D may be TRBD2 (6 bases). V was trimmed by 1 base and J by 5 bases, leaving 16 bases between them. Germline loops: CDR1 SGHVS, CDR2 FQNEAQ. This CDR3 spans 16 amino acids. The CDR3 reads CASSLGGAGRKDTQYF. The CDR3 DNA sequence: TGTGCCAGCAGCTTAGGGGGAGCGGGTAGGAAAGATACGCAGTATTTT.

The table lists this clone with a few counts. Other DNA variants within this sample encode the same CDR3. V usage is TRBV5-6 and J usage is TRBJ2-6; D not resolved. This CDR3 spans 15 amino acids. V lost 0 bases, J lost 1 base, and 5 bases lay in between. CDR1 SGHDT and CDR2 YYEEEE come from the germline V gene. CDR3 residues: CASSLGRSGANVLTF. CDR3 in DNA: TGTGCCAGCAGCTTGGGACGGTCTGGGGCCAACGTCCTGACTTTC.

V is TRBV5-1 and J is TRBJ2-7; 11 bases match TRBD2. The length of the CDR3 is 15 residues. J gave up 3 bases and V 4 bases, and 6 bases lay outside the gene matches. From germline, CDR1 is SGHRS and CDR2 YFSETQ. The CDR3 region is CASSVGTSGFYEQYF. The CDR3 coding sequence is TGCGCCAGCAGCGTGGGGACTAGCGGCTTCTACGAGCAGTACTTC.

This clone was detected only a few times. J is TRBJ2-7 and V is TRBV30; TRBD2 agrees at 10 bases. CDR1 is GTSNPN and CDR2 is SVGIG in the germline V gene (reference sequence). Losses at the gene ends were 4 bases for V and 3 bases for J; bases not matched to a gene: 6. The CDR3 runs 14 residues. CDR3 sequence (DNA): TGTGCCTGGACTAGCGGGAGCGGCATCTACGAGCAGTACTTC. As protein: CAWTSGSGIYEQYF. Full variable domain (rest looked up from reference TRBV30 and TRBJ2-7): SQTIHQWPATLVQPVGSPLSLECTVEGTSNPNLYWYRQAAGRGLQLLFYSVGIGQISSEVPQNLSASRPQDRQFILSSKKLLLSDSGFYLCAWTSGSGIYEQYFGPGTRLTVT.

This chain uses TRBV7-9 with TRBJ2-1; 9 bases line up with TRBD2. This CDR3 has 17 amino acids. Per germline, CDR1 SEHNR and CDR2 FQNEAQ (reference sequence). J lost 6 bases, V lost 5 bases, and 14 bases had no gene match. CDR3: CASSPSPRTSARNEQFF. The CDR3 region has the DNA TGTGCCAGCAGCCCCTCGCCCCGGACTAGCGCGCGCAATGAGCAGTTCTTC.

CDR3 in DNA: TGTGCCAGCAGCACCGGACAGGGGGCATACGAGCAGTACTTC. Its protein is CASSTGQGAYEQYF. This chain connects TRBV5-8 to TRBJ2-7, with 11 bases lining up with TRBD1. CDR3 length: 14 residues. CDR1 and CDR2 (germline): SGHTS, YDEGEE. V lost 4 bases to trimming and J lost 4 bases; unmatched junction nucleotides: 4.

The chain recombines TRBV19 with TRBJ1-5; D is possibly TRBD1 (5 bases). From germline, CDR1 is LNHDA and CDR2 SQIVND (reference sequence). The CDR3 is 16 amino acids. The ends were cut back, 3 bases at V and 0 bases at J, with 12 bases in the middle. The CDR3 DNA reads TGTGCCAGTAGTATTCGCGGGACTTATAGCAATCAGCCCCAGCATTTT. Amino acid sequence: CASSIRGTYSNQPQHF.

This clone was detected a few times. CDR3 in DNA: TGTGCCAGCTCACCCCCGGGGACGCCGCCTGGGGAGACCCAGTACTTC. Protein product: CASSPPGTPPGETQYF. The chain recombines TRBV18 with TRBJ2-5, with D perhaps being TRBD1 or TRBD2 (5 bases each). From germline, CDR1 is KGHSH and CDR2 LQKENI. The CDR3 consists of 16 residues. The V and J ends lost 3 bases and 5 bases respectively, with 19 bases between them.

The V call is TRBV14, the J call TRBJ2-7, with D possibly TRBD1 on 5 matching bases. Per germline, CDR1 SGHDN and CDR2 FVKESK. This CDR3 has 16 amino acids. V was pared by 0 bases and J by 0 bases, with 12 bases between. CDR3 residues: CASSQDLGARSYEQYF. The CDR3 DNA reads TGTGCCAGCAGCCAAGATCTTGGGGCCCGCTCCTACGAGCAGTACTTC.

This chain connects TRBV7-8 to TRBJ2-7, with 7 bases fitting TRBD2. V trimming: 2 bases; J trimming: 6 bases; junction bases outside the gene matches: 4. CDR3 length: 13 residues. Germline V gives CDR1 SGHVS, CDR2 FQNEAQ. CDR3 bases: TGTGCCAGCAGCTTACCGGGAGGCCGCGAGCAGTACTTC. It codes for CASSLPGGREQYF.

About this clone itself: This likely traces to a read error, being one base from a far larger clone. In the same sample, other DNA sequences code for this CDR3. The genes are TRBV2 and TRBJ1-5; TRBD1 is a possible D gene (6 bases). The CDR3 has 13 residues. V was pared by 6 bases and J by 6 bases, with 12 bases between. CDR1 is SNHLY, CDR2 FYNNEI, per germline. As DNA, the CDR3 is TGTGCCAGCAGATTGACAGGAGTTCAGCCCCAGCATTTT. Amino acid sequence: CASRLTGVQPQHF.

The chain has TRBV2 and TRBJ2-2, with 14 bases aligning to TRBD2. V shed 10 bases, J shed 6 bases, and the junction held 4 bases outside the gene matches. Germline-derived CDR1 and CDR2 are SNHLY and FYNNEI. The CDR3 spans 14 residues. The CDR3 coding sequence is TGTGCCACAGGGACTAGCGGGAGCTCCGGGGAGCTGTTTTTT. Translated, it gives CATGTSGSSGELFF.

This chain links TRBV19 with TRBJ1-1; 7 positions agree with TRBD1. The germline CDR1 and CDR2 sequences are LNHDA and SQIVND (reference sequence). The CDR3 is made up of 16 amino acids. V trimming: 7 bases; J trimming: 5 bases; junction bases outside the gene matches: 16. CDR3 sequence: CASKRQGKYEGTEAFF. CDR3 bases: TGTGCCAGTAAGAGACAGGGAAAATATGAGGGGACTGAAGCTTTCTTT.

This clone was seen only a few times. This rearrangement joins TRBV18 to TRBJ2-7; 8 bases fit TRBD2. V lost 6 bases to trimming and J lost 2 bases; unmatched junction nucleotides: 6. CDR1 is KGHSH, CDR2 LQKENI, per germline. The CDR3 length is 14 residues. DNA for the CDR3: TGTGCCAGCTCCCCGCGTAGCGGGGCCTACGAGCAGTACTTC. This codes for CASSPRSGAYEQYF.

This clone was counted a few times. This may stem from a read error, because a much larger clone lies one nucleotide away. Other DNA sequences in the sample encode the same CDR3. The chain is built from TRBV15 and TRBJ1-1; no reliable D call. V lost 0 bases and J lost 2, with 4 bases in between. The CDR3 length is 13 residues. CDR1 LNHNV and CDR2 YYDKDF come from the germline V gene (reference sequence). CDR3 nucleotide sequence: TGTGCCACCAGCAGAGATCCAAACACTGAAGCTTTCTTT. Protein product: CATSRDPNTEAFF.

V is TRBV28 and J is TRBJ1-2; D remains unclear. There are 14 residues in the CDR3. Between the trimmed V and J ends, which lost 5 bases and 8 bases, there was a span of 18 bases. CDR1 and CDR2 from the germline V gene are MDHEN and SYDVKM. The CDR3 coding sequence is TGTGCCAGCAGTCAGATAGCCGAACTTGGGGGCTACACCTTC. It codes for CASSQIAELGGYTF.

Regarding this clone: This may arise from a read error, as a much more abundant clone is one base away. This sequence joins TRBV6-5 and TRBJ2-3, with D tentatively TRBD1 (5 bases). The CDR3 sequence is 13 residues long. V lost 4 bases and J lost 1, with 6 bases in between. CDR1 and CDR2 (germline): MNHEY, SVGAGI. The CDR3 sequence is CASSLGGTDTQYF. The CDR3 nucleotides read TGTGCCAGCAGTTTAGGGGGCACAGATACGCAGTATTTT.

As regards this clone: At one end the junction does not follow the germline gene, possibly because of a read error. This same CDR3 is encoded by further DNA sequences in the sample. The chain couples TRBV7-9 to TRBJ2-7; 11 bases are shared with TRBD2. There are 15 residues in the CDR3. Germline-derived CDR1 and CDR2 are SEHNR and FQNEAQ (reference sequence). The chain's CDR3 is CASSLAGGPSYEQYF. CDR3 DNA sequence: TGTGCCAGCAGCCTAGCGGGAGGCCCGTCCTACGAGCAGTACTTC.